Below, 32 T cell receptor beta chains from the same sample are listed, as sequenced in a study of regulatory T cells in long-lasting Graves disease. Time point of the sample: persistent/refractory GD, antithyroid drugs over 5 years with positive TRAb. The TCR library was prepared using RNA isolated from PBMCs. HTBI primers from iRepertoire and Arm-PCR of CDR3 regions yielded the TCR beta libraries. TCRdb processed the multiplex PCR reads anew with MiXCR; each CDR3 protein has one entry. The repertoire includes roughly 400,000 distinct CDR3 sequences, less than 25% of them detected once, and roughly 20% sits in the top ten. This specimen was peripheral blood mononuclear cells (PBMCs), taken when the disease was refractory, from a patient treated with antithyroid drugs. Receptors originate from a female donor with Graves disease.

As for this clonotype: A much larger clone is a single base away; this may be a read error. V is TRBV28 and J is TRBJ2-7; D is perhaps TRBD2 (5 bases). This CDR3 has 13 amino acids. From germline, CDR1 is MDHEN and CDR2 SYDVKM. The CDR3 reads CACSRSAAYEQYF. CDR3 DNA: TGTGCCTGCAGCCGTAGCGCAGCCTACGAGCAGTACTTC.

The chain is built from TRBV18 and TRBJ2-3; TRBD2 matches 9 bases. With 3 bases clipped from V and 4 bases from J, the junction kept 11 bases outside the gene matches. Germline lookup yields CDR1 KGHSH and CDR2 LQKENI. The CDR3 loop spans 17 amino acids. The CDR3 is CASSPRLAARSADTQYF. The CDR3 coding sequence is TGTGCCAGCTCACCGCGACTAGCGGCAAGAAGCGCAGATACGCAGTATTTT.

The chain combines TRBV30 with TRBJ2-7; a possible D gene is TRBD1 (5 bases). The V and J ends lost 5 bases and 5 bases respectively, with 10 bases between them. Germline-derived CDR1 and CDR2 are GTSNPN and SVGIG (reference sequence). The CDR3 consists of 11 residues. The CDR3 DNA reads as TGTGCCTGGGGCAGGGCAAACGAGCAGTACTTC. Translating it yields CAWGRANEQYF.

J is TRBJ2-7 and V is TRBV7-9; 11 bases align to TRBD2. V was pared by 5 bases and J by 0 bases, with 6 bases of the junction left unmatched. CDR3 length: 16 amino acids. Germline assignment: CDR1 SEHNR and CDR2 FQNEAQ (reference sequence). This chain's CDR3 is CASSAYTSGGSYEQYF. In nucleotides, the CDR3 is TGTGCCAGCAGCGCATATACTAGCGGGGGCTCCTACGAGCAGTACTTC.

This clonotype came up many times. The rearrangement links TRBV28 to TRBJ2-7, with D perhaps matching TRBD1 (6 bases). Between the trimmed V and J ends, which lost 6 bases and 3 bases, there was a span of 27 bases. The CDR3 consists of 18 residues. Per germline, CDR1 MDHEN and CDR2 SYDVKM. DNA of the CDR3: TGTGCCAGCAGCTTGGTCCTTGGTGGACAGTCTTCAGGCTACGAGCAGTACTTC. Translated: CASSLVLGGQSSGYEQYF. Together with reference TRBV28 and TRBJ2-7, the CDR3 gives the full variable domain: DVKVTQSSRYLVKRTGEKVFLECVQDMDHENMFWYRQDPGLGLRLIYFSYDVKMKEKGDIPEGYSVSREKKERFSLILESASTNQTSMYLCASSLVLGGQSSGYEQYFGPGTRLTVT.

This clonotype was observed many times. The rearrangement joins TRBV11-2 to TRBJ2-1; 9 bases are a match to TRBD2. V lost 2 bases, J lost 5 bases, and 4 bases stayed unmatched. Looked up from germline, CDR1 is SGHAT and CDR2 is FQNNGV. The CDR3 contains 15 residues. CDR3 sequence (DNA): TGTGCCAGCAGCTTAAGAAGCGGGAGGAACAATGAGCAGTTCTTC. Translating it yields CASSLRSGRNNEQFF. The full variable domain, rest sourced from reference TRBV11-2 and TRBJ2-1, is EAGVAQSPRYKIIEKRQSVAFWCNPISGHATLYWYQQILGQGPKLLIQFQNNGVVDDSQLPKDRFSAERLKGVDSTLKIQPAKLEDSAVYLCASSLRSGRNNEQFFGPGTRLTVL.

This clonotype was seen repeatedly, ten times or more. This chain connects TRBV6-1 to TRBJ2-7, with D hard to call. V lost 7 bases and J lost 1, with 14 bases in between. The V gene's germline CDR1 is MNHNS and CDR2 SASEGT. There are 14 residues in the CDR3. DNA of the CDR3: TGTGCCAGCAAAATTGGGATATCGTCCTACGAGCAGTACTTC. It yields the protein CASKIGISSYEQYF.

The gene calls are TRBV7-3 and TRBJ2-2; 12 bases line up with TRBD1. Germline V gives CDR1 SGHTA, CDR2 FQGTGA. The CDR3 is 16 amino acids. Losses at the gene ends were 4 bases for V and 6 bases for J; bases not matched to a gene: 6. CDR3 in DNA: TGTGCCAGCAGCTCCTCCGGGACAGGGGGCCCCGGGGAGCTGTTTTTT. Its protein product is CASSSSGTGGPGELFF.

This clonotype showed up many times. The chain couples TRBV28 to TRBJ1-1, with D tentatively TRBD1 (6 bases). The length of the CDR3 is 16 residues. Germline V gene sequence: CDR1 MDHEN, CDR2 SYDVKM. V was pared by 5 bases and J by 1 base, with 17 bases between. This CDR3 is CASSRWDRDTNTEAFF. DNA of the CDR3: TGTGCCAGCAGTCGGTGGGACCGGGACACGAACACTGAAGCTTTCTTT.

A few counts support this clonotype. Germline and junction disagree at one end, which may indicate a read error. This sequence joins TRBV12-3 or TRBV12-4 and TRBJ2-7, with 7 bases identical to TRBD1. This CDR3 comprises 12 residues. In DNA, the CDR3 is TGTGCCGGCAGCCCCGACAGGGACGAGCAGTACTTC. Translation: CAGSPDRDEQYF.

This chain links TRBV11-2 with TRBJ2-2; D ambiguous. Germline CDR1 reads SGHAT; CDR2 reads FQNNGV. V was shortened by 6 bases and J by 6 bases, with 14 bases between the two germline ends. The CDR3 extends over 14 amino acids. The CDR3 protein is CASSLEIFPGELFF. The CDR3 DNA reads as TGTGCCAGCAGTCTCGAGATATTCCCCGGGGAGCTGTTTTTT.

There are a few counts of this clonotype. V is TRBV2 and J is TRBJ1-1, with TRBD1 matching over 7 bases. Germline V gene lookup returns CDR1 SNHLY and CDR2 FYNNEI. The CDR3 is made up of 14 amino acids. Losses at the gene ends were 3 bases for V and 6 bases for J; bases not matched to a gene: 7. CDR3 region: CASSDDRDPSEAFF. The CDR3 coding sequence is TGTGCCAGCAGTGATGACAGGGACCCTTCTGAAGCTTTCTTT.

The table lists this clonotype with a few counts. The chain carries TRBV28 and TRBJ1-3; no clear D gene. Germline lookup yields CDR1 MDHEN and CDR2 SYDVKM. The CDR3 is 13 residues long. The ends were cut back, 5 bases at V and 5 bases at J, with 10 bases in the middle. CDR3 sequence reads: CASSPHIRNTIYF. CDR3 sequence (DNA): TGTGCCAGCAGTCCCCATATACGAAACACCATATATTTT.

This clonotype was detected many times. V usage is TRBV20-1 and J usage is TRBJ2-5, with 7 bases that match TRBD2. The CDR3 extends over 16 amino acids. J was trimmed by 2 bases and V by 5 bases; bases with no gene match: 14. Per germline, CDR1 DFQATT and CDR2 SNEGSKA (reference sequence). In DNA, the CDR3 is TGCAGTGCTCGCTATAGTGGGAGGGCCGTTCAAGAGACCCAGTACTTC. It yields the protein CSARYSGRAVQETQYF.

This clonotype was counted ten times or more. The CDR3 region has the DNA TGCAGTGCCCCACGGGGGGCTGGGCAGCCCCAGCATTTT. Its protein product is CSAPRGAGQPQHF. The chain combines TRBV20-1 with TRBJ1-5; possible D gene TRBD1, 6 bases. Trimming removed 6 bases from V and 7 bases from J, with 16 bases in between. Germline-derived CDR1 and CDR2 are DFQATT and SNEGSKA (reference sequence). The CDR3 runs 13 residues.

There are many counts of this clonotype. The chain employs TRBV28 and TRBJ1-4, with no clear D. Germline CDR1 MDHEN, CDR2 SYDVKM. The V and J ends lost 6 bases and 0 bases respectively, with 8 bases between them. CDR3 length: 14 amino acids. The CDR3 region is CASRNFATNEKLFF. CDR3 in DNA: TGTGCCAGCAGGAATTTTGCAACTAATGAAAAACTGTTTTTT.

This clonotype was recorded many times. The genes are TRBV18 and TRBJ2-2; D is ambiguous. The length of the CDR3 is 12 residues. Between the trimmed V and J ends, which lost 1 base and 4 bases, there was a span of 1 base. Germline V gives CDR1 KGHSH, CDR2 LQKENI. CDR3 nucleotides: TGTGCCAGCTCACCACGCACCGGGGAGCTGTTTTTT. This encodes CASSPRTGELFF.

The chain combines TRBV4-3 with TRBJ1-1; unclear D gene. V dropped 2 bases and J dropped 0 bases, with 4 bases sitting between them. Germline-derived CDR1 and CDR2 are LGHNA and YSLEER. The length of the CDR3 is 13 residues. CDR3 bases: TGCGCCAGCAGCCAACTAGTGAACACTGAAGCTTTCTTT. Amino acids: CASSQLVNTEAFF.

The chain combines TRBV12-3 or TRBV12-4 with TRBJ1-1; D uncertain. V dropped 5 bases and J dropped 1 base, with 8 bases sitting between them. The CDR3 has 13 amino acids. CDR3 region: CASSKTRNTEAFF. CDR3 bases: TGTGCCAGCAGTAAGACAAGGAACACTGAAGCTTTCTTT.

This clonotype was seen ten or more times. The rearrangement joins TRBV7-2 to TRBJ2-5; 10 nucleotides align to TRBD2. This CDR3 has 15 amino acids. Germline loops: CDR1 SGHTA, CDR2 FQGNSA. V trimming: 5 bases; J trimming: 5 bases; junction bases outside the gene matches: 8. The CDR3 nucleotides are TGTGCCAGCAGCATGCTAGCGGGGGTAAGGGAGACCCAGTACTTC. The encoded protein is CASSMLAGVRETQYF.

The V call is TRBV20-1, the J call TRBJ2-1, with 8 bases matching TRBD2. Germline V gives CDR1 DFQATT, CDR2 SNEGSKA (reference sequence). CDR3 length: 15 amino acids. J lost 0 bases, V lost 6 bases, and 7 bases had no gene match. The DNA of the CDR3 is TGCAGTGCCACGATGCTAGCGGGCTCCTACAATGAGCAGTTCTTC. This encodes CSATMLAGSYNEQFF.

This rearrangement joins TRBV6-1 to TRBJ1-5, with TRBD1 matching 8 bases. The CDR3 consists of 12 residues. The germline V gene encodes CDR1 MNHNS and CDR2 SASEGT. The trim removed 10 bases at V and 4 bases at J, leaving 3 bases unmatched. This CDR3 reads CATRTGNQPQHF. Written as DNA, the CDR3 is TGTGCCACTAGGACAGGGAATCAGCCCCAGCATTTT.

The gene calls are TRBV6-2 or TRBV6-3 and TRBJ1-2; possible D gene TRBD1, 5 bases. This CDR3 is built from 14 residues. Germline V gives CDR1 MNHEY, CDR2 SVGEGT. V was shortened by 6 bases and J by 6 bases, with 17 bases between the two germline ends. DNA of the CDR3: TGTGCCAGCAGCGGTCCGGGGCCCGGGGATGGCTACACCTTC. Residues: CASSGPGPGDGYTF.

The chain has TRBV5-5 and TRBJ2-7; tentatively, D is TRBD1 (6 bases). V was trimmed by 1 base and J by 0 bases, leaving 8 bases between them. Germline CDR1 is SGHKS and CDR2 is YYEKEE (reference sequence). This CDR3 region has 14 residues. The CDR3 here is CASSLWDISYEQYF. The CDR3 region has the DNA TGTGCCAGCAGCTTGTGGGACATCTCCTACGAGCAGTACTTC.

This clonotype was seen more than once but under ten times. A clone one base away is much larger, so this may be a read error. The chain has TRBV7-8 and TRBJ1-1; D is unresolved. Germline CDR1 and CDR2: SGHVS and FQNEAQ. The CDR3 is 14 amino acids. The DNA for the CDR3 is TGTGCCGGCAGCTTAAATCTTATGAACACTGAAGCTTTCTTT. Translated, it gives CAGSLNLMNTEAFF. Based on the CDR3 plus reference TRBV7-8 and TRBJ1-1, the full variable domain is GAGVSQSPRYKVAKRGQDVALRCDPISGHVSLFWYQQALGQGPEFLTYFQNEAQLDKSGLPSDRFFAERPEGSVSTLKIQRTQQEDSAVYLCAGSLNLMNTEAFFGQGTRLTVV.

Only a few counts were recorded for this clonotype. This rearrangement joins TRBV29-1 to TRBJ2-5; 7 nucleotides align to TRBD1. The CDR3 runs to 14 residues. V was pared by 5 bases and J by 2 bases, with 8 bases of the junction left unmatched. The V gene's germline CDR1 is SQVTM and CDR2 ANQGSEA. This CDR3 is CSVSPGTAQETQYF. The CDR3, as DNA: TGCAGCGTTTCCCCGGGGACAGCACAAGAGACCCAGTACTTC. Combining the CDR3 with reference TRBV29-1 and TRBJ2-5 gives the whole variable domain SAVISQKPSRDICQRGTSLTIQCQVDSQVTMMFWYRQQPGQSLTLIATANQGSEATYESGFVIDKFPISRPNLTFSTLTVSNMSPEDSSIYLCSVSPGTAQETQYFGPGTRLLVL.

This clonotype was detected ten times or more. The chain links TRBV2 to TRBJ2-7; D call uncertain. The CDR3 is made up of 15 amino acids. Between the trimmed V and J ends, which lost 0 bases and 1 base, there was a span of 10 bases. Germline V gene data show CDR1 as SNHLY and CDR2 as FYNNEI. In DNA form, the CDR3 reads TGTGCCAGCAGTGAAGCGGAAGGTCGTTCCTACGAGCAGTACTTC. It specifies CASSEAEGRSYEQYF.

This clonotype appeared many times. The chain is built from TRBV28 and TRBJ1-2, with TRBD1 matching over 8 bases. This CDR3 comprises 14 residues. Losses at the gene ends were 2 bases for V and 5 bases for J; bases not matched to a gene: 4. The V gene's germline CDR1 is MDHEN and CDR2 SYDVKM. CDR3 amino acids: CASSLEDREYGYTF. Written as DNA, the CDR3 is TGTGCCAGCAGTTTAGAGGACAGGGAGTATGGCTACACCTTC.

The CDR3: CATSRPEASSQFF. DNA of the CDR3: TGTGCCACCAGTAGGCCAGAAGCCAGTTCGCAGTTCTTC. This sequence joins TRBV24-1 and TRBJ2-4; D gene unclear. The J call is uncertain, as TRBJ2-1 better fits the DNA end. The CDR3 has 13 amino acids. CDR1 is KGHDR and CDR2 is SFDVKD in the germline V gene.

This clonotype was counted ten times or more. The V gene is TRBV28, the J gene TRBJ2-5, with 13 bases aligning to TRBD2. CDR1 MDHEN and CDR2 SYDVKM come from the germline V gene. The CDR3 is 15 amino acids. J lost 5 bases, V lost 8 bases, and 8 bases had no gene match. The CDR3 DNA reads TGTGCCAGCTGGACTAGCGGGAGTTTGTGGGAGACCCAGTACTTC. Translation: CASWTSGSLWETQYF.

This clonotype was counted a single time. The chain couples TRBV30 to TRBJ1-4, with D possibly matching TRBD1 (6 bases). Germline loops: CDR1 GTSNPN, CDR2 SVGIG (reference sequence). The CDR3 totals 13 residues. CDR3 sequence: CASLRTAGEKLFF. The CDR3 DNA is TGTGCTTCCCTTCGGACAGCCGGCGAAAAACTGTTTTTT.

This clonotype was picked up many times. The J gene is TRBJ2-5, the V gene TRBV7-2; 8 nucleotides match TRBD2. The CDR3 covers 15 residues. The trim removed 5 bases at V and 9 bases at J, leaving 14 bases unmatched. Germline V CDR1 and CDR2: SGHTA, FQGNSA. In DNA, the CDR3 is TGTGCCAGCAGCCAGCGGCGGGGGGTTGATATGGCCCAGTACTTC. Translated: CASSQRRGVDMAQYF.